One sample yielded the 30 T cell receptor beta chains listed below, sequenced in a study of blood T cell repertoires in COVID-19. Produced via immunoSEQ multiplex PCR; TCRdb's table is partial and in-frame only. The sample has some 320,000 clones; around 89% are singletons. The sample comprised peripheral blood. These receptor sequences come from a woman in her 30s who had recovered from COVID-19.

This clone showed up just once. This chain joins TRBV7-9 and TRBJ1-2, with TRBD1 identical over 7 bases. Germline V gene data show CDR1 as SEHNR and CDR2 as FQNEAQ (reference sequence). There are 16 residues in the CDR3. With 5 bases clipped from V and 2 bases from J, the junction kept 11 bases outside the gene matches. The CDR3 loop reads CASSLPGTDQNYGYTF. The CDR3 region has the DNA TGTGCCAGCAGCCTACCCGGGACAGATCAAAACTATGGCTACACCTTC.

The rearrangement uses TRBV5-1 and TRBJ2-7; D perhaps matches TRBD1 (6 bases). The V end was cut by 4 bases, the J end by 11 bases, with 22 bases between. CDR1 SGHRS and CDR2 YFSETQ come from the germline V gene. This CDR3 is built from 14 residues. Written as DNA, the CDR3 is TGCGCCAGCAGCCAGGGACACCCACCTAAGGTGGAGTACTTC. It encodes CASSQGHPPKVEYF.

V usage is TRBV5-4 and J usage is TRBJ1-2, with TRBD1 as a possible D gene (6 bases). Germline CDR1 reads SGHNT; CDR2 reads YYREEE (reference sequence). The CDR3 extends over 14 amino acids. The V end lost 5 bases, the J end lost 8 bases, and 19 bases lay between the germline ends. The chain's CDR3 is CASSSIIGGRGYTF. The CDR3 bases are TGTGCCAGCAGTTCAATTATCGGGGGGCGAGGCTACACCTTC.

The chain is built from TRBV5-6 and TRBJ2-7; 11 positions agree with TRBD1. J gave up 7 bases and V 0 bases, and 9 bases lay outside the gene matches. The CDR3 loop spans 16 amino acids. The germline gives CDR1 SGHDT, CDR2 YYEEEE. Here the CDR3 reads CASSLVLGQGVSEQYF. CDR3 DNA sequence: TGTGCCAGCAGCTTGGTCCTGGGACAGGGGGTAAGTGAGCAGTACTTC.

The rearrangement uses TRBV15 and TRBJ1-2, with D possibly matching TRBD1 (5 bases). The CDR3 loop spans 16 amino acids. V was clipped by 0 bases and J by 5 bases, with 16 bases between them. CDR1 LNHNV and CDR2 YYDKDF come from the germline V gene (reference sequence). The CDR3 loop reads CATSRDSFMTEYGYTF. The DNA for the CDR3 is TGTGCCACCAGCAGAGATAGTTTTATGACAGAATATGGCTACACCTTC.

This rearrangement joins TRBV15 to TRBJ2-1; possible D gene TRBD2, 6 bases. CDR3 size: 14 residues. CDR1 and CDR2 from the germline V gene are LNHNV and YYDKDF (reference sequence). Trimming pared 9 bases from V and 4 bases from J, leaving 16 bases between. CDR3 sequence (DNA): TGTGCCACGCGTCCGGGCGGGGAGTACAATGAGCAGTTCTTC. As protein: CATRPGGEYNEQFF.

V gene TRBV19 combines with J gene TRBJ1-4, with a weak D call TRBD1 (5 bases). This CDR3 spans 15 amino acids. Germline V gives CDR1 LNHDA, CDR2 SQIVND (reference sequence). Trimming cost V 7 bases and J 8 bases, with 20 bases left between them. The CDR3 reads CASTDPGGIKEKLFF. CDR3 bases: TGTGCCAGTACCGACCCCGGGGGAATAAAAGAAAAACTGTTTTTT.

The rearrangement links TRBV7-3 to TRBJ2-3; tentative D call: TRBD1 (6 bases). V lost 5 bases and J lost 2, with 14 bases in between. CDR3 length equals 15 residues. Germline CDR1 is SGHTA and CDR2 is FQGTGA. The CDR3 protein is CASSPTGHYTDTQYF. The DNA of the CDR3 is TGTGCCAGCAGCCCTACGGGACACTACACAGATACGCAGTATTTT.

V and J are TRBV5-1 and TRBJ2-7; a possible D gene is TRBD2 (6 bases). Trimming shortened V by 4 bases and J by 5 bases, and 22 bases separated the two germline ends. The CDR3 is made up of 16 amino acids. The germline CDR1 and CDR2 sequences are SGHRS and YFSETQ. The CDR3 protein is CASSPSPGGMMNEQYF. CDR3 nucleotide sequence: TGCGCCAGCAGCCCCTCCCCCGGGGGTATGATGAACGAGCAGTACTTC.

The J gene is TRBJ2-1, the V gene TRBV5-1; TRBD1 is a possible D gene (5 bases). Germline V gene data show CDR1 as SGHRS and CDR2 as YFSETQ. This CDR3 has 13 amino acids. Trimming stripped 4 bases from V and 2 bases from J, with 7 bases between. The CDR3 bases are TGCGCCAGCAGCGTGACAGCCTACAATGAGCAGTTCTTC. Encoded protein: CASSVTAYNEQFF.

This chain links TRBV4-3 with TRBJ1-6; D is unresolved. Trimming pared 6 bases from V and 8 bases from J, leaving 17 bases between. This CDR3 contains 15 residues. Germline CDR1 is LGHNA and CDR2 is YSLEER. This chain's CDR3 is CASSQRGQTYSPLHF. DNA for the CDR3: TGCGCCAGCAGTCAACGAGGGCAGACATATTCACCCCTCCACTTT.

This chain joins TRBV2 and TRBJ1-2; a weak D match, TRBD1 (5 bases). This CDR3 region has 13 residues. Germline V lookup: CDR1 SNHLY, CDR2 FYNNEI. The ends were cut back, 7 bases at V and 8 bases at J, with 17 bases in the middle. The CDR3 DNA reads as TGTGCCAGCACCAACGGAGGGGCCTGGGGCTACACCTTC. Translation: CASTNGGAWGYTF.

The rearrangement uses TRBV6-5 and TRBJ1-3, with 10 bases identical to TRBD1. CDR1 MNHEY and CDR2 SVGAGI come from the germline V gene. CDR3 length: 16 residues. Trimming cost V 2 bases and J 3 bases; bases outside gene matches: 4. The CDR3 reads CASSYVTGGSGNTIYF. The CDR3 DNA reads as TGTGCCAGCAGTTACGTGACAGGGGGCAGTGGAAACACCATATATTTT.

This sequence joins TRBV7-9 and TRBJ1-1; 10 bases match TRBD1. The trim removed 5 bases at V and 0 bases at J, leaving 3 bases unmatched. This CDR3 is 15 amino acids long. Germline V CDR1 and CDR2: SEHNR, FQNEAQ (reference sequence). The CDR3 loop is CASSPTGGLNTEAFF. CDR3 DNA sequence: TGTGCCAGCAGCCCGACAGGGGGCTTGAACACTGAAGCTTTCTTT.

The V call is TRBV19, the J call TRBJ2-1; 9 positions agree with TRBD1. V was pared by 7 bases and J by 1 base, with 5 bases of the junction left unmatched. Germline loops: CDR1 LNHDA, CDR2 SQIVND (reference sequence). The CDR3 sequence is 15 residues long. The CDR3 nucleotides read TGTGCCAGTAACCCCGGGACAGGGTCCTACAATGAGCAGTTCTTC. Amino acid sequence: CASNPGTGSYNEQFF.

This chain joins TRBV3-1 (or the pseudogene TRBV3-2) and TRBJ1-3; D gene uncertain. The CDR3 runs to 14 residues. Trimming shortened V by 4 bases and J by 2 bases, and 9 bases separated the two germline ends. Germline V lookup: CDR1 LGHDT, CDR2 YNNKEL (reference sequence). The CDR3 region has the DNA TGTGCCAGCAGCCGAGGAGGGACTGGAAACACCATATATTTT. This codes for CASSRGGTGNTIYF.

The CDR3 protein is CASSLTIEKQETQYF. The CDR3 bases are TGTGCCAGCAGCTTAACTATTGAGAAGCAAGAGACCCAGTACTTC. The chain couples TRBV13 to TRBJ2-5; D not resolved. There are 15 residues in the CDR3. In germline, CDR1 is PRHDT, CDR2 FYEKMQ (reference sequence). The V and J ends lost 2 bases and 2 bases respectively, with 12 bases between them.

The chain has TRBV5-6 and TRBJ1-2; D perhaps matches TRBD1 (5 bases). V dropped 2 bases and J dropped 1 base, with 6 bases sitting between them. Germline V lookup: CDR1 SGHDT, CDR2 YYEEEE. This CDR3 comprises 13 residues. This chain's CDR3 is CASSFDSNYGYTF. CDR3 nucleotides: TGTGCCAGCAGCTTCGACAGTAACTATGGCTACACCTTC.

The CDR3 reads CASSFKGGAASEAFF. The DNA for the CDR3 is TGTGCCAGCAGCTTCAAAGGGGGGGCTGCATCAGAAGCTTTCTTT. This sequence joins TRBV6-5 and TRBJ1-1, with D tentatively TRBD1 (6 bases). CDR1 and CDR2 from the germline V gene are MNHEY and SVGAGI. The CDR3 extends over 15 amino acids. Between the trimmed V and J ends, which lost 6 bases and 8 bases, there was a span of 22 bases.

V gene TRBV5-1 combines with J gene TRBJ1-1; a weak D match, TRBD1 (5 bases). V was pared by 4 bases and J by 1 base, with 11 bases between. CDR1 is SGHRS and CDR2 is YFSETQ in the germline V gene. This CDR3 contains 14 residues. The CDR3 bases are TGCGCCAGCAGCAATGACAGACAGAACACTGAAGCTTTCTTT. It translates to CASSNDRQNTEAFF.

The sample holds one count of this clone. This could be a read error, since a much larger clone is one nucleotide away. The V and J genes are TRBV7-3 and TRBJ2-7; the match to TRBD1 covers 10 bases. This CDR3 region has 13 residues. Looked up from germline, CDR1 is SGHTA and CDR2 is FQGTGA. Trimming at V came to 4 bases and at J to 5 bases, leaving 2 bases not matched to a gene. The CDR3 DNA sequence: TGTGCCAGCAGCTGGGACAGGGGCGACGAGCAGTACTTC. As protein: CASSWDRGDEQYF.

For the CDR3, the DNA is TGTGCCAGCAGCTTAACAGGGGGTGGAAACACCATATATTTT. It codes for CASSLTGGGNTIYF. The chain uses TRBV7-3 and TRBJ1-3, with D maybe TRBD1 (6 bases). The germline gives CDR1 SGHTA, CDR2 FQGTGA. The CDR3 extends over 14 amino acids. Trimming cost V 0 bases and J 3 bases, with 6 bases left between them.

The gene calls are TRBV7-9 and TRBJ2-3; D may be TRBD2 (6 bases). Trimming cost V 10 bases and J 2 bases, with 16 bases left between them. CDR3 length: 14 amino acids. CDR1 SEHNR and CDR2 FQNEAQ come from the germline V gene (reference sequence). The CDR3 sequence: CATQRVDYTDTQYF. The CDR3 bases are TGTGCCACCCAGAGGGTGGACTACACAGATACGCAGTATTTT. The entire variable domain, with the rest obtained from reference TRBV7-9 and TRBJ2-3, is as follows: DTGVSQNPRHKITKRGQNVTFRCDPISEHNRLYWYRQTLGQGPEFLTYFQNEAQLEKSRLLSDRFSAERPKGSFSTLEIQRTEQGDSAMYLCATQRVDYTDTQYFGPGTRLTVL.

The V and J genes are TRBV7-9 and TRBJ1-3; 10 nucleotides line up with TRBD1. CDR1 and CDR2 (germline): SEHNR, FQNEAQ (reference sequence). V lost 4 bases and J lost 2; bases outside the gene matches: 14. The CDR3 extends over 19 amino acids. For the CDR3, the DNA is TGTGCCAGCAGCTCGCACGGGGACAGGGGCCTTAAACCTGGAAACACCATATATTTT. This translates into CASSSHGDRGLKPGNTIYF.

V is TRBV7-9 and J is TRBJ1-5, with 7 bases that match TRBD1. This CDR3 has 17 amino acids. Germline assignment: CDR1 SEHNR and CDR2 FQNEAQ (reference sequence). Unmatched junction bases numbered 12, after V lost 5 bases and J lost 2 bases. CDR3 loop: CASSPTLQGTGNQPQHF. For the CDR3, the DNA is TGTGCCAGCAGCCCGACATTACAGGGGACGGGCAATCAGCCCCAGCATTTT. The full variable domain, with the rest looked up from reference TRBV7-9 and TRBJ1-5, is DTGVSQNPRHKITKRGQNVTFRCDPISEHNRLYWYRQTLGQGPEFLTYFQNEAQLEKSRLLSDRFSAERPKGSFSTLEIQRTEQGDSAMYLCASSPTLQGTGNQPQHFGDGTRLSIL.

CDR3 region: CASSAGGRDEQYF. CDR3 sequence (DNA): TGCGCCAGCAGCGCAGGGGGCCGGGACGAGCAGTACTTC. This chain links TRBV5-1 with TRBJ2-7, with 8 bases matching TRBD1. J was trimmed by 5 bases and V by 4 bases; bases with no gene match: 5. The V gene's germline CDR1 is SGHRS and CDR2 YFSETQ. This CDR3 spans 13 amino acids.

This sequence joins TRBV18 and TRBJ1-2, with 9 nucleotides matching TRBD1. The CDR3 has 16 residues. From germline, CDR1 is KGHSH and CDR2 LQKENI. V gave up 2 bases and J gave up 0 bases; unmatched junction bases: 4. CDR3 coding DNA: TGTGCCAGCTCACCAGGGACAGGGAATGCTAACTATGGCTACACCTTC. It translates to CASSPGTGNANYGYTF.

The chain links TRBV30 to TRBJ1-2; D possibly corresponds to TRBD1 (6 bases). V lost 3 bases, J lost 0 bases, and 14 bases lay in between. This CDR3 comprises 15 residues. Germline assignment: CDR1 GTSNPN and CDR2 SVGIG (reference sequence). The CDR3 DNA reads TGTGCCTGGAGCGGCACCCCAGGGGCTAACTATGGCTACACCTTC. Amino acids: CAWSGTPGANYGYTF.

This chain uses TRBV6-5 with TRBJ1-2; D not certain. The V and J ends lost 8 bases and 3 bases respectively, with 7 bases between them. CDR3 size: 11 residues. Germline loops: CDR1 MNHEY, CDR2 SVGAGI. The CDR3 nucleotides are TGTGCCAGCCCGGGATACTATGGCTACACCTTC. Its translation is CASPGYYGYTF.

This clone showed up just once. V usage is TRBV2 and J usage is TRBJ2-7; 9 bases are a match to TRBD1. Trimming removed 7 bases from V and 1 base from J; junction bases left unmatched: 5. The germline gives CDR1 SNHLY, CDR2 FYNNEI. The CDR3 sequence is 14 residues long. The CDR3 DNA is TGTGCCAGCAAGGGACAGGGAGGTTCCTACGAGCAGTACTTC. It specifies CASKGQGGSYEQYF.